This entry concerns a single TCR beta chain. Relative to the germline gene, one junction end is altered; a read error may explain this. This entry comes from a study of T cell repertoires in cytomegalovirus infection. Study-wide background: Through public TCR beta signatures, both CMV infection and matching HLA type were indicated.

TCRdb fed the reads into MiXCR, producing one record per CDR3 protein. Here the sample spans 200,000 to 250,000 distinct CDR3 sequences, 22% being singletons. Germline lookup yields CDR1 DFQATT and CDR2 SNEGSKA (reference sequence). This CDR3 contains 13 residues. The sequence derives from a human donor in good health (CMV status not recorded). Some clones in this sample may be carry-over from other donors' samples. The source material was CD8+ T cells from PBMCs. The rearrangement uses TRBV20-1 and TRBJ2-7, with D perhaps matching TRBD2 (5 bases). Here the CDR3 reads CSARDKDSYGQYF. The CDR3 coding sequence is TGCAGTGCTAGAGATAAGGACTCCTACGGGCAGTACTTC.